A single T cell receptor delta chain is shown here with its context. Its antigen remains undetermined. A clone one base away is much larger, so this may be a read error. Different DNA sequences within this sample yield the same CDR3. The treatment or condition label, read with the paper, signifies: AbnobaViscum Pini, a non-fermented European mistletoe (Viscum album, pine host) extract drug, approximately 940 ug/mL. Live CD3+ TCRgammadelta+ Vgamma9+ Vdelta2+ T cells were FACS-sorted on a FACS Aria III after expansion. PBMC were exposed to 900 to 1,000 ug/mL AbnobaViscum P for one day and then washed three times before expansion. The cultures were expanded for 14 days, and IL-2 was added again every 3 to 4 days. Following the one-day stimulant pulse, the cells were washed three times and then grown in medium with about 100 U/mL IL-2. Before culture, peripheral blood mononuclear cells were isolated by Lymphoprep gradient centrifugation and were cryopreserved in liquid nitrogen.

The method was 5' RACE. For each sample, RNA was extracted from approximately 10,000 sorted cells with the RNeasy Micro Kit. Libraries were built by template-switch reverse transcription followed by PCR amplification of the CDR3gamma and CDR3delta regions. Amplicons were sequenced on an Illumina MiSeq with the V2 300 kit, and 150 bp paired-end reads were generated. In the paper's pipeline: FastQC version 0.11.8 was used to check read quality. MiXCR version 3.0.3 was used to build CDR3 sequences by aligning reads to GenBank TRG or TRD reference genes. MiXCR was run with default parameters, except that TRDD assembly used 3 consecutive nucleotides instead of 5. Repertoire analyses, including normalized Shannon-Wiener diversity, clonotype tracking and multidimensional scaling, used VDJtools version 1.2.1 with default settings. CDR3 sequences that were out of frame or contained stop codons were removed from analysis. Public reads were reanalyzed in TCRdb with CATT, and rows carrying the same DNA were merged afterwards. The V and J calls here are based on TCRdb, not the publication. The sample contains around 350 delta-chain clones, 35% to 45% of them found a single time. The leading ten clones occupy about 48% of the sample.

CDR1 GEAIGNYY and CDR2 EKD are derived from the germline V gene. The cysteine opens and the phenylalanine closes a CDR3 of 19 amino acids. This entry keeps only the CDR3 DNA: 57 bases, framed from base 1. Germline trimming amounts to 1 base on V and 5 bases on J, with 16 as the count of junction bases outside the gene matches. The data stem from a study of in vitro expanded adult blood gammadelta T cells (dated by TCRdb to the early 2020s). About the study as a whole: Sort purity ranged from 94.4% to 100% Vgamma9Vdelta2 cells among T cells. The TCR repertoire analysis included a few subjects. Cells from each donor were stimulated separately with HMBPP, zoledronate or AbnobaViscum P, and the TRG and TRD CDR3 repertoires were sequenced for each condition. The study compared the TCR repertoire of Vgamma9Vdelta2 T cells expanded in vitro with a mistletoe-extract drug against those expanded with HMBPP or zoledronate. Paper-wide results and their limitations: Top TRGV9 CDR3 clonotypes were largely public, being shared across donors and across all three stimulation conditions. The TRDV2 repertoire shared between treatments was private to each donor, and multidimensional scaling grouped TRD repertoires by subject rather than by stimulant. CDR3 length, diversity and J usage of AbnobaViscum P-expanded Vgamma9Vdelta2 repertoires were found to be similar to those of HMBPP- and zoledronate-expanded repertoires, which suggested a polyclonal response. All repertoires derived from in vitro expanded cultures of healthy donor cells, not from mistletoe-treated patients.

The material sequenced was gamma-delta T cells from peripheral blood expanded in culture, taken from an in vitro culture stimulated with Abnoba P. The sequence came from an adult in good health. Recombination linked TRDV2 to TRDJ1, with 12 middle bases fitting TRDD3. The nucleotide sequence is given as TGTGCCTGTGACACGGTTACTGGGGGATACCGGTTGGGCACTGATAAACTCATCTTT. This yields the protein CACDTVTGGYRLGTDKLIF.